These 23 T cell receptor beta chains were all obtained from the same sample, sequenced in a study of T cell responses to AZD1222 COVID-19 vaccine. Libraries were prepared by immunoSEQ multiplex PCR; TCRdb keeps only in-frame clonotypes and omits some of them. The profile covers roughly 140,000 clones, with 75% to 90% appearing a single time and about 4.8% taken by the ten largest. Sequencing was performed on peripheral blood, taken on day 0 of AZD1222 vaccination. Receptor source: an adult in good health.

This clone showed up just once. J is TRBJ2-1 and V is TRBV24-1, with TRBD2 matching 8 bases. CDR1 is KGHDR, CDR2 SFDVKD, per germline. This CDR3 has 15 residues. J lost 7 bases, V lost 9 bases, and 13 bases had no gene match. The CDR3 DNA sequence: TGTGCCACCTCGGGCCAGGCGGGAGGTGTGAATGAGCAGTTCTTC. The encoded protein is CATSGQAGGVNEQFF.

The J gene is TRBJ2-3, the V gene TRBV5-1, with 12 bases matching TRBD2. Germline loops: CDR1 SGHRS, CDR2 YFSETQ. The CDR3 spans 16 residues. The trim removed 4 bases at V and 5 bases at J, leaving 8 bases unmatched. This chain's CDR3 is CASSVKLAGGGDTQYF. Here the CDR3 DNA reads TGCGCCAGCAGCGTAAAACTAGCGGGGGGAGGAGATACGCAGTATTTT.

The chain recombines TRBV7-3 with TRBJ2-5, with D unclear. V lost 5 bases and J lost 1, with 2 bases in between. Per the germline V gene, CDR1 is SGHTA and CDR2 is FQGTGA. The CDR3 is 11 residues long. The CDR3: CASSPQETQYF. The CDR3 DNA is TGTGCCAGCAGCCCCCAAGAGACCCAGTACTTC.

The J gene is TRBJ1-2, the V gene TRBV19, with D hard to call. Germline assignment: CDR1 LNHDA and CDR2 SQIVND (reference sequence). V lost 7 bases, J lost 3 bases, and 18 bases lay in between. The CDR3 is 15 residues long. CDR3 nucleotides: TGTGCCAGTACCTTAGGGCCGGGCGGGTACTATGGCTACACCTTC. Its protein product is CASTLGPGGYYGYTF. The full variable domain, in which reference TRBV19 and TRBJ1-2 provide the parts outside the CDR3, is DGGITQSPKYLFRKEGQNVTLSCEQNLNHDAMYWYRQDPGQGLRLIYYSQIVNDFQKGDIAEGYSVSREKKESFPLTVTSAQKNPTAFYLCASTLGPGGYYGYTFGSGTRLTVV.

This sequence joins TRBV5-1 and TRBJ2-3; D is unclear. Germline V lookup: CDR1 SGHRS, CDR2 YFSETQ. V was clipped by 2 bases and J by 5 bases, with 3 bases between them. The CDR3 extends over 11 amino acids. The DNA for the CDR3 is TGCGCCAGCAGCTTAGAAGATACGCAGTATTTT. It yields the protein CASSLEDTQYF.

Points on this clone: The sample contains more than one DNA sequence encoding this CDR3. V and J are TRBV12-3 or TRBV12-4 and TRBJ2-7; no clear D. The CDR3 runs to 12 residues. The V end was cut by 3 bases, the J end by 4 bases, with 7 bases between. CDR3 DNA sequence: TGTGCCAGCAGTTTCGGCGGATACGAGCAGTACTTC. Translating it yields CASSFGGYEQYF.

Here the CDR3 DNA reads TGTGCCAGCAGCCATCGGCTACTGGGCGAGCAGTACTTC. This sequence encodes CASSHRLLGEQYF. The chain employs TRBV4-2 and TRBJ2-7; no clear D. The CDR3 runs to 13 residues. The germline CDR1 and CDR2 sequences are LGHNA and YNFKEQ. Trimming took off 3 bases at V and 6 bases at J, with 12 bases between the two ends.

The V gene is TRBV6-5, the J gene TRBJ1-2; TRBD1 is a possible D gene (6 bases). The CDR3 is made up of 16 amino acids. V was trimmed by 2 bases and J by 8 bases, leaving 21 bases between them. Germline loops: CDR1 MNHEY, CDR2 SVGAGI. CDR3 loop: CASSYNSDAGAWGYTF. CDR3 coding DNA: TGTGCCAGCAGTTACAATTCGGATGCGGGGGCGTGGGGCTACACCTTC.

This chain links TRBV28 with TRBJ2-1; D is possibly TRBD1 (5 bases). The CDR3 spans 13 residues. Trimming left V 7 bases short and J 6 bases short, with 13 bases between. Germline lookup yields CDR1 MDHEN and CDR2 SYDVKM. The CDR3 spells CASTVGQINEQFF. CDR3 coding DNA: TGTGCCAGCACGGTAGGACAAATCAATGAGCAGTTCTTC.

The CDR3 DNA sequence: TGTGCCAGCAGCTCGGGGCCCGTATCTCCCCAGCATTTT. Translating it yields CASSSGPVSPQHF. The chain uses TRBV11-2 and TRBJ1-5, with D tentatively TRBD1 (5 bases). V was clipped by 4 bases and J by 10 bases, with 14 bases between them. CDR1 is SGHAT and CDR2 is FQNNGV in the germline V gene. CDR3 length equals 13 residues.

The chain employs TRBV6-5 and TRBJ1-5; D not certain. The CDR3 is made up of 15 amino acids. Trimming removed 8 bases from V and 0 bases from J, with 14 bases in between. CDR1 is MNHEY, CDR2 SVGAGI, per germline. CDR3 residues: CASGSRLHSNQPQHF. The CDR3, as DNA: TGTGCCAGCGGGTCCAGGCTTCATAGCAATCAGCCCCAGCATTTT.

The V call is TRBV19, the J call TRBJ1-1, with 7 bases fitting TRBD1. Germline values: CDR1 LNHDA, CDR2 SQIVND (reference sequence). The CDR3 length is 15 residues. J lost 8 bases, V lost 9 bases, and 18 bases had no gene match. In nucleotides, the CDR3 is TGTGCCAGCAGCCGTCTCGGGACAGTGGGCAGCGAAGCTTTCTTT. As protein: CASSRLGTVGSEAFF.

The chain joins TRBV3-1 (or the pseudogene TRBV3-2) to TRBJ1-2, with D perhaps TRBD1 (6 bases). Per the germline V gene, CDR1 is LGHDT and CDR2 is YNNKEL (reference sequence). Trimming took off 4 bases at V and 3 bases at J, with 9 bases between the two ends. This CDR3 region has 13 residues. DNA for the CDR3: TGTGCCAGCAGCCCGCGGACAGACTATGGCTACACCTTC. Its translation is CASSPRTDYGYTF.

The CDR3 nucleotides read TGTGCCAGCAGCTCGGGACAGGGGTTTTCCTATAATTCACCCCTCCACTTT. Amino acid sequence: CASSSGQGFSYNSPLHF. The J gene is TRBJ1-6, the V gene TRBV3-1 (or the pseudogene TRBV3-2), with 10 bases that match TRBD1. This CDR3 region has 17 residues. Germline lookup yields CDR1 LGHDT and CDR2 YNNKEL (reference sequence). V gave up 5 bases and J gave up 1 base; unmatched junction bases: 5.

The chain has TRBV19 and TRBJ2-3, with D perhaps TRBD1 or TRBD2 (5 bases each). Germline V CDR1 and CDR2: LNHDA, SQIVND (reference sequence). Trimming took 3 bases from V and 3 from J, leaving 19 bases between them. The CDR3 covers 17 residues. This CDR3 reads CASSMGRGPTPTDTQYF. In nucleotides, the CDR3 is TGTGCCAGTAGTATGGGACGAGGCCCCACTCCAACAGATACGCAGTATTTT.

The V and J genes are TRBV9 and TRBJ2-1; possible D gene TRBD2, 5 bases. The CDR3 contains 15 residues. CDR1 and CDR2 from the germline V gene are SGDLS and YYNGEE. V was clipped by 4 bases and J by 0 bases, with 11 bases between them. CDR3 residues: CASSPTRTSYNEQFF. DNA for the CDR3: TGTGCCAGCAGCCCAACTAGAACCTCCTACAATGAGCAGTTCTTC. The full variable domain, rest sourced from reference TRBV9 and TRBJ2-1, is DSGVTQTPKHLITATGQRVTLRCSPRSGDLSVYWYQQSLDQGLQFLIQYYNGEERAKGNILERFSAQQFPDLHSELNLSSLELGDSALYFCASSPTRTSYNEQFFGPGTRLTVL.

The chain couples TRBV3-1 (or the pseudogene TRBV3-2) to TRBJ1-1; TRBD1 matches 7 bases. J was trimmed by 5 bases and V by 4 bases; bases with no gene match: 10. CDR1 is LGHDT, CDR2 YNNKEL, per germline (reference sequence). The CDR3 is 15 residues long. Here the CDR3 reads CASSPRDSRWTEAFF. The CDR3 DNA follows: TGTGCCAGCAGCCCCCGGGACAGCCGGTGGACTGAAGCTTTCTTT.

CDR3 nucleotides: TGTGCCACCATCACGGGAGGGAACACAGATACGCAGTATTTT. This encodes CATITGGNTDTQYF. The rearrangement joins TRBV24-1 to TRBJ2-3; 8 bases match TRBD2. V shed 8 bases and J 2 bases; nucleotides not matched to a gene: 5. This CDR3 has 14 residues. CDR1 and CDR2 (germline): KGHDR, SFDVKD.

Written as DNA, the CDR3 is TGTGCCAGCAGACTATCGACAGGACCTAATGAAAAACTGTTTTTT. The encoded protein is CASRLSTGPNEKLFF. V and J are TRBV7-2 and TRBJ1-4, with a weak D call TRBD1 (6 bases). Trimming shortened V by 6 bases and J by 3 bases, and 14 bases separated the two germline ends. Germline CDR1 and CDR2: SGHTA and FQGNSA. The CDR3 is 15 amino acids.

The V and J genes are TRBV10-3 and TRBJ2-3; 11 nucleotides match TRBD2. J was trimmed by 4 bases and V by 4 bases; bases with no gene match: 4. Germline CDR1 reads ENHRY; CDR2 reads SYGVKD. This CDR3 spans 15 amino acids. DNA for the CDR3: TGTGCCATCAGTGTTAGCGGGGGGGCTTCAGATACGCAGTATTTT. Encoded protein: CAISVSGGASDTQYF.

This sequence joins TRBV4-2 and TRBJ1-2, with unresolved D. Germline V CDR1 and CDR2: LGHNA, YNFKEQ. The V and J ends lost 1 base and 5 bases respectively, with 11 bases between them. The CDR3 is made up of 14 amino acids. CDR3 sequence (DNA): TGTGCCAGCAGCCAAGTCCCAGATTTGTATGGCTACACCTTC. This sequence encodes CASSQVPDLYGYTF.

This rearrangement joins TRBV11-2 to TRBJ1-1, with D possibly being TRBD1 (6 bases). The CDR3 has 16 residues. Germline assignment: CDR1 SGHAT and CDR2 FQNNGV. With 1 base removed from V and 0 bases from J, the gap between germline ends came to 12 bases. CDR3 region: CASSLGGGPMNTEAFF. In DNA form, the CDR3 reads TGTGCCAGCAGCTTAGGGGGGGGGCCCATGAACACTGAAGCTTTCTTT.

The V and J genes are TRBV6-4 and TRBJ2-3; tentative D call: TRBD1 (5 bases). CDR1 is MRHNA and CDR2 is SNTAGT in the germline V gene. Trimming left V 4 bases short and J 4 bases short, with 12 bases between. This CDR3 is built from 14 residues. The chain's CDR3 is CASSVQGGADTQYF. CDR3 bases: TGTGCCAGCAGTGTTCAGGGCGGAGCAGATACGCAGTATTTT.